This is a list of T cell receptor beta chains from one sample in a study of cytomegalovirus exposure and HLA in healthy donors. TCRdb's copy holds only in-frame clones and misses some; the assay was immunoSEQ multiplex PCR. The table shows about 93,000 clones, with under 85% occurring only once. Sequenced material: PBMCs. The receptor source for this set is a woman in her 40s in good health and CMV-seronegative. Each CDR3 is given with its conserved first and last residue. A D gene is named only where the DNA matches it firmly. Some rows have no size entry. The others give once, few or many, or a class for an expanded clone.

D gene,clone size,V gene,J gene,CDR3 protein,CDR3 DNA
-,-,TRBV2,TRBJ2-7,CASRRVGGQTYEQYF,TGTGCCAGCAGACGAGTGGGGGGACAGACCTACGAGCAGTACTTC
-,few,TRBV28,TRBJ1-1,CASSLWARGTEAFF,TGTGCCAGCAGTTTGTGGGCCCGGGGAACTGAAGCTTTCTTT
TRBD2,-,TRBV5-1,TRBJ2-3,CASRGSGLGTDTQYF,TGCGCCAGCAGAGGTTCGGGACTAGGCACAGATACGCAGTATTTT
TRBD1,-,TRBV7-8,TRBJ2-7,CASSPQGVSYEQYF,TGTGCCAGCAGCCCACAGGGGGTCTCCTACGAGCAGTACTTC
-,-,TRBV15,TRBJ1-5,CATSSLWGQNQPQHF,TGTGCCACCAGCAGTCTTTGGGGGCAGAATCAGCCCCAGCATTTT
TRBD1,-,TRBV2,TRBJ2-7,CASRPDRDGRYF,TGTGCCAGCAGGCCGGACAGGGACGGGCGGTACTTC
TRBD2,-,TRBV18,TRBJ2-5,CASSPGLAGWGETQYF,TGTGCCAGCTCACCGGGACTAGCGGGATGGGGCGAGACCCAGTACTTC
-,-,TRBV6-5,TRBJ2-1,CASSYPSQGTHEQFF,TGTGCCAGCAGTTACCCCTCGCAGGGAACGCATGAGCAGTTCTTC
TRBD2,once,TRBV2,TRBJ2-1,CASSGSRTSGRPDGQFF,TGTGCCAGCAGTGGTTCCCGGACTAGCGGGAGGCCCGATGGGCAGTTCTTC
TRBD1,few,TRBV2,TRBJ2-2,CASSGQGVTGELFF,TGTGCCAGCAGCGGACAGGGGGTGACCGGGGAGCTGTTTTTT
TRBD2,-,TRBV7-2,TRBJ2-1,CASRLAGAPSNEQFF,TGTGCCAGCAGGTTAGCGGGAGCCCCCTCGAATGAGCAGTTCTTC
-,-,TRBV2,TRBJ1-1,CASTQEVAVNTEAFF,TGTGCCAGCACCCAAGAGGTAGCCGTGAACACTGAAGCTTTCTTT
-,-,TRBV19,TRBJ1-2,CASSIDRFPNDYGYTF,TGTGCCAGTAGTATAGATCGATTCCCTAACGACTATGGCTACACCTTC
TRBD1,-,TRBV30,TRBJ1-6,CAWLPGQYNSPLHF,TGTGCCTGGTTGCCGGGACAGTATAATTCACCCCTCCACTTT
-,-,TRBV4-3,TRBJ2-3,CASSQASGTQISTDTQYF,TGCGCCAGCAGCCAGGCATCGGGAACCCAAATAAGCACAGATACGCAGTATTTT
-,-,TRBV5-6,TRBJ2-7,CASSFRGYSYEQYF,TGTGCCAGCAGCTTTCGGGGGTACTCCTACGAGCAGTACTTC
-,-,TRBV6-6,TRBJ2-3,CASSYLGVGGTDTQYF,TGTGCCAGCAGTTACTTAGGGGTCGGAGGCACAGATACGCAGTATTTT
-,-,TRBV19,TRBJ2-7,CASSPQWRRGAVNEQYF,TGTGCCAGTAGTCCACAATGGCGGCGGGGTGCCGTCAACGAGCAGTACTTC
-,once,TRBV15,TRBJ2-1,CATSGTSFRNEQFF,TGTGCCACCAGCGGCACTAGCTTTCGTAATGAGCAGTTCTTC
-,-,TRBV11-3,TRBJ2-1,CASSTTAGRSYNEQFF,TGTGCCAGCAGCACCACAGCGGGCCGCTCCTACAATGAGCAGTTCTTC
-,-,TRBV28,TRBJ2-2,CASSPLPTGELFF,TGTGCCAGCAGCCCTCTTCCGACCGGGGAGCTGTTTTTT
-,once,TRBV28,TRBJ1-5,CASSYGRVNQPQHF,TGTGCCAGCAGTTACGGCAGGGTCAATCAGCCCCAGCATTTT
-,-,TRBV6-1,TRBJ2-7,CASSENTGSSYEQYF,TGTGCCAGCAGTGAAAATACAGGGAGCTCCTACGAGCAGTACTTC
TRBD2,-,TRBV10-3,TRBJ2-7,CAISEIASGAFGEQYF,TGTGCCATCAGTGAGATTGCTAGCGGAGCCTTTGGAGAGCAGTACTTC
-,-,TRBV27,TRBJ1-2,CASSLSPAGVGVYGYTF,TGTGCCAGCAGTTTATCTCCAGCGGGGGTGGGTGTATATGGCTACACCTTC
-,-,TRBV2,TRBJ1-2,CASSIQGLGYTF,TGTGCCAGCAGTATCCAGGGGCTTGGCTACACCTTC
TRBD2,-,TRBV5-6,TRBJ2-3,CASSPRLAGWGTDTQYF,TGTGCCAGCAGCCCTCGACTAGCGGGGTGGGGCACAGATACGCAGTATTTT
TRBD1,-,TRBV15,TRBJ1-5,CATSGFGTARNQPQHF,TGTGCCACCAGCGGCTTCGGGACAGCTCGGAATCAGCCCCAGCATTTT
-,-,TRBV29-1,TRBJ1-2,CSARGGQLDYGYTF,TGCAGCGCTCGAGGCGGACAGTTAGACTATGGCTACACCTTC
TRBD1,-,TRBV30,TRBJ2-3,CAWRLGTASFTDTQYF,TGTGCCTGGAGGCTGGGGACAGCGAGTTTCACAGATACGCAGTATTTT
TRBD2,-,TRBV10-2,TRBJ2-1,CASGGDFHNEQFF,TGCGCCAGCGGGGGGGACTTCCACAATGAGCAGTTCTTC
-,-,TRBV7-2,TRBJ1-2,CASSKLRTVYGYTF,TGTGCCAGCAGCAAACTCCGGACAGTCTATGGCTACACCTTC
TRBD1,-,TRBV11-1,TRBJ1-1,CASSLRGQGDTEAFF,TGTGCCAGCAGCTTACGTGGACAGGGGGATACTGAAGCTTTCTTT
TRBD2,-,TRBV5-1,TRBJ2-7,CASSALTSGFSYEQYF,TGCGCCAGCAGCGCCTTGACTAGCGGGTTCTCCTACGAGCAGTACTTC
TRBD1,-,TRBV11-2,TRBJ1-2,CASSHPEWGTVPPNYGYTF,TGTGCCAGCAGCCACCCGGAGTGGGGGACAGTCCCTCCTAACTATGGCTACACCTTC
-,-,TRBV4-3,TRBJ2-7,CASSQDLSGEGREQYF,TGCGCCAGCAGCCAAGATCTTTCGGGAGAGGGTAGGGAGCAGTACTTC
TRBD2,-,TRBV29-1,TRBJ2-3,CSVPLAGAGTDTQYF,TGCAGCGTTCCACTAGCGGGAGCCGGCACAGATACGCAGTATTTT
TRBD1,-,TRBV6-6,TRBJ1-1,CASSQRTGSEAFF,TGTGCCAGCAGTCAACGGACAGGGAGTGAAGCTTTCTTT
TRBD1,-,TRBV5-5,TRBJ1-2,CASSLDRVKKDYTF,TGTGCCAGCAGCTTAGACAGGGTAAAGAAGGACTACACCTTC